Listed here are 20 T cell receptor beta chains from one sample, sequenced in a study of blood T cell repertoires in COVID-19. Sequenced by immunoSEQ multiplex PCR; TCRdb stores in-frame clones only, minus some. Seen here are 50,000 to 70,000 clones, 70% to 90% observed once, and the top ten hold 6.9%. The sample taken for sequencing was peripheral blood. The receptors come from a man in his fifties with active COVID-19.

A single count supports this clone. This sequence joins TRBV5-1 and TRBJ2-7, with 8 bases matching TRBD1. The CDR3 contains 17 residues. Germline loops: CDR1 SGHRS, CDR2 YFSETQ. V lost 4 bases, J lost 3 bases, and 15 bases stayed unmatched. CDR3 protein: CASSPNPGGQGLYEQYF. The CDR3 DNA sequence: TGCGCCAGCAGCCCTAACCCTGGAGGACAGGGACTCTACGAGCAGTACTTC.

The chain has TRBV7-9 and TRBJ1-4, with a tentative D call TRBD1 (6 bases). The V gene's germline CDR1 is SEHNR and CDR2 FQNEAQ (reference sequence). CDR3 length equals 14 residues. The V end was cut by 3 bases, the J end by 8 bases, with 13 bases between. The CDR3 nucleotides are TGTGCCAGCAGCTTCTTTACAGGGCACGAAAAACTGTTTTTT. Amino acids: CASSFFTGHEKLFF. The full variable domain, its missing parts supplied by reference TRBV7-9 and TRBJ1-4, is DTGVSQNPRHKITKRGQNVTFRCDPISEHNRLYWYRQTLGQGPEFLTYFQNEAQLEKSRLLSDRFSAERPKGSFSTLEIQRTEQGDSAMYLCASSFFTGHEKLFFGSGTQLSVL.

J is TRBJ2-6 and V is TRBV6-1; no firm D call. Looked up from germline, CDR1 is MNHNS and CDR2 is SASEGT. The CDR3 contains 15 residues. Trimming took 2 bases from V and 1 from J, leaving 6 bases between them. The CDR3 protein is CASSESQSGANVLTF. The CDR3 DNA follows: TGTGCCAGCAGTGAATCCCAATCTGGGGCCAACGTCCTGACTTTC.

The V gene is TRBV2, the J gene TRBJ1-5; D remains unclear. The ends were cut back, 2 bases at V and 0 bases at J, with 14 bases in the middle. In germline, CDR1 is SNHLY, CDR2 FYNNEI. This CDR3 has 17 residues. CDR3 DNA sequence: TGTGCCAGCAGTGAAATTGTCAGTGGCAGTAGCAATCAGCCCCAGCATTTT. The encoded protein is CASSEIVSGSSNQPQHF.

This clone was detected once. The V call is TRBV11-2, the J call TRBJ1-3, with D possibly being TRBD1 (5 bases). CDR1 SGHAT and CDR2 FQNNGV come from the germline V gene. The V and J ends lost 5 bases and 0 bases respectively, with 8 bases between them. The CDR3 extends over 14 amino acids. The chain's CDR3 is CASSRDFSGNTIYF. DNA of the CDR3: TGTGCCAGCAGCAGGGACTTCTCTGGAAACACCATATATTTT.

The V call is TRBV5-1, the J call TRBJ2-7; possibly TRBD1 for D (5 bases). The CDR3 runs 13 residues. Trimming left V 0 bases short and J 2 bases short, with 6 bases between. Germline-derived CDR1 and CDR2 are SGHRS and YFSETQ. CDR3 DNA: TGCGCCAGCAGCTTGGAGGGGACCTACGAGCAGTACTTC. Its translation is CASSLEGTYEQYF.

The chain is built from TRBV11-3 and TRBJ2-1; the match to TRBD2 covers 7 bases. V lost 4 bases, J lost 7 bases, and 10 bases stayed unmatched. The CDR3 is 15 residues long. Germline CDR1 is SGHNT and CDR2 is YENEEA. CDR3 in amino acids: CASSSRTGGGNEQFF. CDR3 bases: TGTGCCAGCAGCTCAAGGACTGGGGGGGGGAATGAGCAGTTCTTC.

The chain links TRBV7-9 to TRBJ2-7; D is possibly TRBD1 (6 bases). Germline lookup yields CDR1 SEHNR and CDR2 FQNEAQ (reference sequence). This CDR3 region has 14 residues. V lost 5 bases, J lost 5 bases, and 16 bases lay in between. In DNA, the CDR3 is TGTGCCAGCAGCCCCCAGGGACACTCACACGAGCAGTACTTC. The encoded protein is CASSPQGHSHEQYF.

This rearrangement joins TRBV27 to TRBJ1-6; no firm D call. The CDR3 runs to 12 residues. Germline-derived CDR1 and CDR2 are MNHEY and SMNVEV (reference sequence). V was shortened by 9 bases and J by 7 bases, with 10 bases between the two germline ends. The CDR3, as DNA: TGTGCCAGTCAAAACCGGAATTCACCCCTCCACTTT. This codes for CASQNRNSPLHF.

The chain uses TRBV5-1 and TRBJ2-1; TRBD2 agrees at 7 bases. Trimming took 0 bases from V and 8 from J; bases not matched to a gene: 8. Germline V CDR1 and CDR2: SGHRS, YFSETQ. The CDR3 runs 15 residues. CDR3 in DNA: TGCGCCAGCAGCTTGGTTAGCGGGCCAGCGCATGAGCAGTTCTTC. Encoded protein: CASSLVSGPAHEQFF. The full variable domain, completed using reference TRBV5-1 and TRBJ2-1, is KAGVTQTPRYLIKTRGQQVTLSCSPISGHRSVSWYQQTPGQGLQFLFEYFSETQRNKGNFPGRFSGRQFSNSRSEMNVSTLELGDSALYLCASSLVSGPAHEQFFGPGTRLTVL.

This chain connects TRBV19 to TRBJ2-2; no clear D. V was trimmed by 3 bases and J by 0 bases, leaving 8 bases between them. Germline lookup yields CDR1 LNHDA and CDR2 SQIVND (reference sequence). This CDR3 contains 15 residues. For the CDR3, the DNA is TGTGCCAGTAGTATTCCGGGTCCGAACACCGGGGAGCTGTTTTTT. This codes for CASSIPGPNTGELFF.

The V call is TRBV30, the J call TRBJ2-3; D not certain. V shed 2 bases and J shed 5 bases, with 5 bases lying between them. Germline V gene lookup returns CDR1 GTSNPN and CDR2 SVGIG (reference sequence). The CDR3 covers 11 residues. CDR3 in amino acids: CAWSSGDTQYF. The CDR3 DNA reads as TGTGCCTGGAGTTCGGGAGATACGCAGTATTTT.

This clone was seen only a few times. This chain connects TRBV10-1 to TRBJ2-7; 11 nucleotides agree with TRBD2. Germline V lookup: CDR1 WNHNN, CDR2 SYGVQD (reference sequence). J gave up 2 bases and V 0 bases, and 9 bases lay outside the gene matches. The CDR3 consists of 18 residues. The CDR3 nucleotides are TGCGCCAGCAGTGAGTCGTCTCCGACTAGCGGGGCCGCCTACGAGCAGTACTTC. Translating it yields CASSESSPTSGAAYEQYF.

This clone was detected a few times. The chain is built from TRBV18 and TRBJ2-7, with a tentative D call TRBD1 (6 bases). The CDR3 has 14 amino acids. The ends were cut back, 6 bases at V and 9 bases at J, with 21 bases in the middle. CDR1 KGHSH and CDR2 LQKENI come from the germline V gene. Here the CDR3 reads CASSPRGQRTRQYF. CDR3 nucleotides: TGTGCCAGCTCCCCCAGGGGCCAAAGAACTAGGCAGTACTTC.

V usage is TRBV6-6 and J usage is TRBJ1-2; D may be TRBD1 (5 bases). The V end was cut by 2 bases, the J end by 7 bases, with 17 bases between. This CDR3 has 15 residues. Germline V CDR1 and CDR2: MNHNY, SVGAGI (reference sequence). This CDR3 reads CASSYTQGRVGGYTF. The CDR3 DNA reads TGTGCCAGCAGTTACACCCAGGGTAGGGTTGGTGGCTACACCTTC.

This clone was recorded only once. V usage is TRBV6-1 and J usage is TRBJ1-5, with TRBD1 identical over 8 bases. There are 14 residues in the CDR3. The germline V gene has CDR1 MNHNS and CDR2 SASEGT. The junction had 7 bases not matched to a gene; V was cut back by 6 bases and J by 6 bases. CDR3 sequence reads: CASSQTGDGQPQHF. For the CDR3, the DNA is TGTGCCAGCAGCCAGACAGGGGATGGTCAGCCCCAGCATTTT.

In its sample, this clone was seen a few times. The chain has TRBV18 and TRBJ1-1; 8 positions agree with TRBD1. CDR1 KGHSH and CDR2 LQKENI come from the germline V gene. The CDR3 runs 17 residues. After removal of 6 bases from V and 1 base from J, the junction contained 13 bases not matched to a gene. Here the CDR3 DNA reads TGTGCCAGCTCTAAAAGTCGACAGGGGATAACGAACACTGAAGCTTTCTTT. Residues: CASSKSRQGITNTEAFF. Supplemented by reference TRBV18 and TRBJ1-1, the full variable domain reads NAGVMQNPRHLVRRRGQEARLRCSPMKGHSHVYWYRQLPEEGLKFMVYLQKENIIDESGMPKERFSAEFPKEGPSILRIQQVVRGDSAAYFCASSKSRQGITNTEAFFGQGTRLTVV.

The chain couples TRBV7-9 to TRBJ1-2, with D hard to call. V was clipped by 5 bases and J by 7 bases, with 11 bases between them. Germline values: CDR1 SEHNR, CDR2 FQNEAQ (reference sequence). CDR3 length: 12 amino acids. In DNA, the CDR3 is TGTGCCAGCAGCCCGCCCGGGAGTGGCTACACCTTC. Translating gives CASSPPGSGYTF. Supplemented by reference TRBV7-9 and TRBJ1-2, the full variable domain reads DTGVSQNPRHKITKRGQNVTFRCDPISEHNRLYWYRQTLGQGPEFLTYFQNEAQLEKSRLLSDRFSAERPKGSFSTLEIQRTEQGDSAMYLCASSPPGSGYTFGSGTRLTVV.

The gene calls are TRBV7-2 and TRBJ2-7; 7 nucleotides match TRBD1. The CDR3 is made up of 13 amino acids. The ends lost 5 bases at V and 7 bases at J; junction bases unmatched: 8. CDR1 and CDR2 (germline): SGHTA, FQGNSA. CDR3 sequence reads: CASSLSQGFEQYV. CDR3 bases: TGTGCCAGCAGCCTGTCACAGGGGTTTGAGCAGTACGTC.

The chain links TRBV5-6 to TRBJ1-2, with TRBD1 identical over 10 bases. V shed 4 bases, J shed 6 bases, and the junction held 3 bases outside the gene matches. The V gene's germline CDR1 is SGHDT and CDR2 YYEEEE. The CDR3 has 13 amino acids. In nucleotides, the CDR3 is TGTGCCAGCAGCCCGGGACAGGGGCATGGCTACACCTTC. Encoded protein: CASSPGQGHGYTF.